The sequence of this T cell receptor (beta chain) was determined in a study of memory CD4+ T cells and cytomegalovirus serostatus. This clone appeared once. Antigen: not known. This CDR3 spans 14 amino acids. J was trimmed by 6 bases and V by 2 bases; bases with no gene match: 3. Looked up from germline, CDR1 is MNHNY and CDR2 is SVGAGI (reference sequence). Single viable CD3+CD4+CD8-CD45RO+ cells were sorted as the memory CD4+ T cells. Donors' CMV status reflects serum IgG against pp150, pp28, p38, p52. Here immunoSEQ multiplex PCR was the method, and the copy in TCRdb shows in-frame clones only, minus some. The sample lists approximately 40,000 clones, more than 60% occurring once. Study-level findings and limits: Each of 65 to 75 CMV-associated TCRbeta sequences occurred in one to five individuals.

The receptor's source is an adult in good health and CMV-seronegative. The sample comprised memory CD4+ T cells from blood. V usage is TRBV6-6 and J usage is TRBJ2-7; the match to TRBD1 covers 11 bases. Written as DNA, the CDR3 is TGTGCCAGCAGTTACGGGGGACAGGGGGTCGAGCAGTACTTC. Amino acids: CASSYGGQGVEQYF.